These T cell receptor beta chains were read from a single sample in a study of T cell responses to AZD1222 COVID-19 vaccine. Only in-frame clones appear in the TCRdb table, and some are missing; sequencing was by immunoSEQ multiplex PCR. Of about 190,000 clones in the sample, roughly 93% are singletons; the top ten hold approximately 0.98%. The specimen was peripheral blood, collected on day 0 of AZD1222 vaccination. These receptors were obtained from an adult in good health. The CDR3 runs from the conserved cysteine through the conserved F or W. Each record gives: V gene, D gene, CDR3 length, CDR3 protein. D genes are given only for firm matches.

>TRBV27|TRBD2|15
CASSLAGGYTDTQYF
>TRBV27|NA|13
CASSLSNTGELFF
>TRBV2|TRBD1|14
CASSQGQGSQPQHF
>TRBV29-1|NA|11
CSGNSRYEQFF
>TRBV29-1|NA|14
CSVESRQSNTEAFF
>TRBV2|TRBD1|18
CASSDQGVVGLRNQPQHF
>TRBV29-1|NA|11
CSVGGNYGYTF
>TRBV24-1|TRBD2|16
CATSDATSGSYNEQFF
>TRBV11-2|NA|15
CASSLLGSSNQPQHF
>TRBV5-1|NA|13
CASSLSTAFEQYF